This entry is about one T cell receptor beta chain. The sample originates from a study of CD8 T cells in Susac syndrome. V gave up 0 bases and J gave up 2 bases, with 20 bases separating them. The CDR3 consists of 18 residues. RNA, at roughly 0.5 to 1 ug, was reverse transcribed with random hexamers. TCRdb called the immunoSEQ multiplex PCR reads again in MiXCR, with one record for every CDR3 protein. The sample holds a few hundred thousand distinct CDR3 sequences; 95% are singletons and the top ten take around 0.082%. The clonotype comes from a human donor with multiple sclerosis. Sequencing was performed on CD4+ T cells from PBMCs. This sequence joins TRBV23-1 and TRBJ2-7, with a tentative D call TRBD1 (5 bases). TRBV23-1 is given ORF status, its function remaining uncertain. CDR3 bases: TGCGCCAGCAGTCAATCCTCCGATGCGAAGGGGCTAACCTACGAGCAGTACGTC. This encodes CASSQSSDAKGLTYEQYV.